The entry below describes one T cell receptor beta chain. This clone was picked up one time. No antigen is known for it. No quality values exist for individual bases; no much larger clone is one base distant. The germline V gene provides CDR1 SGHTA and CDR2 FQGTGA. The junction carries 6 bases between V and J, which are trimmed by 6 bases and 1 base respectively. The CDR3 runs 12 amino acids, cysteine and phenylalanine included. The kept DNA is CDR3 alone, 36 bases in frame from the first base. TCR CDR3 regions were amplified from genomic DNA by multiplex PCR using the deep immunoSEQ assay. For each cell subset, the extracted genomic DNA was distributed evenly across all wells of several immunoSEQ 96-well plates, and each plate served as one replicate. For sorted subsets, about 200 ng genomic DNA, equal to 30,000 or so T cell genomes, was loaded into each replicate PCR. Purified libraries were quantified with a Qubit 3.0 fluorometer, sized on a Bioanalyzer 2100, and re-quantified with the KAPA Library Quantification kit. Every immunoSEQ 96-well plate was sequenced on a separate single-read 150-cycle Illumina NextSeq 550 flow cell. Processing in the source paper ran as follows. Because the immunoSEQ output included only junctional sequences and no quality scores, the filtering could not be the same as the filtering used for full-length reads. To assign V/J genes and CDR3, sequences were annotated against IMGT germline references using PyIR, a Python wrapper for IgBLAST v1.9. Reads with weak V/J assignments (E-value above 1e-6), missing CDR3, stop codons, out-of-frame junctions, or ambiguous translated residues were removed. V3J clonotypes were defined by identical inferred V gene, J gene, and CDR3 amino acid sequence. Percentage overlap between repertoires was calculated by dividing the number of shared unique clonotypes by the size of the smaller repertoire. Three approaches were used to assess repertoire richness: RTK rarefaction, the Chao1 estimator, and Recon v2.1 estimates of unobserved clonotypes. OLGA was used to compute generation probabilities for all TCRbeta clonotypes that the gDNA method yielded from a handful of donors. Held by TCRdb, this immuneACCESS table contains in-frame sequences only and omits some clones. Under half of the omission traces to an unresolved V gene where checked; the cause of the rest is unknown. V and J calls and clone size are copied from that table; D and trimming were computed from the DNA. The sample table holds about 990,000 clones, of which about 80% were seen once. Around 0.61% of the sample rests with the top ten.

These data are taken from a study of shared clonotypes between healthy human individuals (TCRdb year 2020). Concerning the study at large: The cohort comprised a couple of women and a few men aged 18 to 49 years. Between about 0.8 and 9 billion PBMCs per donor were obtained by leukapheresis. To estimate repertoire size and how much clonotype sharing occurs between individuals, the study deeply sequenced the blood TCR repertoires of several healthy adults. To increase sequencing depth and limit assay-specific biases, TCR repertoire library preparation and sequencing were carried out by different laboratories using diverse techniques. For each donor, CD4 naive and CD4 memory were each given three plates, CD8 naive was given two plates, and CD8 memory was given one plate.

Donors were healthy HIV-negative adults with no recently reported acute infections or vaccinations. Every donor was a Caucasian adult living in Nashville, Tennessee, USA. CD4+ T cells were enriched by magnetic negative selection, after which naive cells were positively selected on CD45RA and the negative fraction was taken as the memory subset. Blood was collected by leukapheresis, and PBMCs were isolated by Ficoll-Histopaque density gradient centrifugation and then cryopreserved in liquid nitrogen vapor phase. Purity and quantity of every magnetically sorted T cell population were checked by analytical flow cytometry. Each sorted fraction had its genomic DNA isolated and then quantified by UV absorbance on a Nanodrop 2000c. What the study reported, not specific to this receptor: The small number of donors limited the genetic and exposure-history diversity represented. Larger estimated clonotype richness was generally found for naive subsets than for memory subsets. Pairwise subsampling indicated that sequencing depth was expected to affect the degree of clonotype sharing among donors. About 5% of naive CD4, 3.5% of naive CD8, around 2.3% of memory CD4, and 0.4% of memory CD8 clonotypes were shared across several donors. Sampling was restricted to blood, and TCR repertoires in tissue are likely to differ from TCR repertoires in blood. Rarefaction of sorted-subset datasets indicated incomplete sequencing despite the large sequencing depth. Higher generation probabilities were observed for clonotypes shared by all four sorted-subset donors than for non-shared clonotypes.

This receptor was identified in a man in his late teens or twenties in good health. Some clones in this sample may be carry-over from other donors' samples. Sequencing input: memory CD4+ T cells from PBMCs. The cell subset or site label for this specimen denotes: CD45RA-negative fraction. The chain uses TRBV7-3 and TRBJ1-1; the D gene lacks a confident call. The sequenced DNA is TGTGCCAGCAGTAGGGAGAACACTGAAGCTTTCTTT. Its coded protein is CASSRENTEAFF.